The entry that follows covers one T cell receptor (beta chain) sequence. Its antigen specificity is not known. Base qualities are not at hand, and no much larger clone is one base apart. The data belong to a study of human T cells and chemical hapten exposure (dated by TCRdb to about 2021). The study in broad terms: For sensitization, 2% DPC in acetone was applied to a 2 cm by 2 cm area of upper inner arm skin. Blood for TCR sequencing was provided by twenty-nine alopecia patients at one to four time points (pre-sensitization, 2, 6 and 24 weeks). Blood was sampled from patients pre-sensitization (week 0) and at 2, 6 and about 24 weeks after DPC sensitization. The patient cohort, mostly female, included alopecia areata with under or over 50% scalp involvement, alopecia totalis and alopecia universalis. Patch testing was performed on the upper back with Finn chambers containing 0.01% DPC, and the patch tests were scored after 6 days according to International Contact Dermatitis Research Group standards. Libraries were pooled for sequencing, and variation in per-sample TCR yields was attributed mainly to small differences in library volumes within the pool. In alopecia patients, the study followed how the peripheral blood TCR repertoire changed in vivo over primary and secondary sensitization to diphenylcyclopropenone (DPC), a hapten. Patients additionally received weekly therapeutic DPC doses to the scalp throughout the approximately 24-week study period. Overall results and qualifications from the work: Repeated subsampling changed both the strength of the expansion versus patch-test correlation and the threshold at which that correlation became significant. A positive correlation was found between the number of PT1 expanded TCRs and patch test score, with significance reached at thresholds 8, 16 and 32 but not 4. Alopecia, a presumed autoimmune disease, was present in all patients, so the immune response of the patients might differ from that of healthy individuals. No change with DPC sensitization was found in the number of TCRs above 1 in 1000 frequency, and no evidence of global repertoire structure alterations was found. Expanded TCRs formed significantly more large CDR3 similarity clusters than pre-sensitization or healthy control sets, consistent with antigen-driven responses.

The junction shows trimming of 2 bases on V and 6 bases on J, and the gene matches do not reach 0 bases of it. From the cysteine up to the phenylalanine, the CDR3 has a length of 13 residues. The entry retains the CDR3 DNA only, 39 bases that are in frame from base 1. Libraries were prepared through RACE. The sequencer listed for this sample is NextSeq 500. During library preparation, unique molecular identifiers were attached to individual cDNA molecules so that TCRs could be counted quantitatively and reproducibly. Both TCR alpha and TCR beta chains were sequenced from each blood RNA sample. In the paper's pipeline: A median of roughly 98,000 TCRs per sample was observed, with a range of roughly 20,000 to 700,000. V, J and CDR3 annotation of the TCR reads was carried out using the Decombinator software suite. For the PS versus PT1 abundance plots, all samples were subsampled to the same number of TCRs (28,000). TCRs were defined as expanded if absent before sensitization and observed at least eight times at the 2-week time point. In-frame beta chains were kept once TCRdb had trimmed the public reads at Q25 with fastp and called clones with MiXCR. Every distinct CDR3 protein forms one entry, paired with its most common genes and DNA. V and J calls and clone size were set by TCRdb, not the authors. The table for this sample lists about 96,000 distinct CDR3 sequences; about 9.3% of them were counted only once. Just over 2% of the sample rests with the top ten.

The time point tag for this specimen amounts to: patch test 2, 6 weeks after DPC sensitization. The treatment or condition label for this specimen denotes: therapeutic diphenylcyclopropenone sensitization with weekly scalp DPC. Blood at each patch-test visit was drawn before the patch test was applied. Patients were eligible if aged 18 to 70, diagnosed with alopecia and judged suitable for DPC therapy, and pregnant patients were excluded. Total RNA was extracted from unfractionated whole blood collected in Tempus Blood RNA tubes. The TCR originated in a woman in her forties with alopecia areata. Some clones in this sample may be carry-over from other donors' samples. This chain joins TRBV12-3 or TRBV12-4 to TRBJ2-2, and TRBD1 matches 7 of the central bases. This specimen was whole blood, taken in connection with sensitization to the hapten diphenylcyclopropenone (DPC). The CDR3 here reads CASSLTGAGELFF. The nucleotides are TGTGCCAGCAGTTTAACAGGGGCCGGGGAGCTGTTTTTT.